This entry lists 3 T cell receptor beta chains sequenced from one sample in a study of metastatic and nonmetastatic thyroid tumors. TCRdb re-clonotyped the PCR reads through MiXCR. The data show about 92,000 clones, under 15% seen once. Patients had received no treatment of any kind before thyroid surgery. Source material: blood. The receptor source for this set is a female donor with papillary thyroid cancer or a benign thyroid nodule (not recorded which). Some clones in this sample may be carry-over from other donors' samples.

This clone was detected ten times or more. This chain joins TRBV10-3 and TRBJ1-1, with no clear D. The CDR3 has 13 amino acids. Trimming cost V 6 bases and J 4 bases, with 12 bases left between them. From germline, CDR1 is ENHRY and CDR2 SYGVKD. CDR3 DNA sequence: TGTGCCATCAGGCGAGAGGAAGGCACTGAAGCTTTCTTT. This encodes CAIRREEGTEAFF.

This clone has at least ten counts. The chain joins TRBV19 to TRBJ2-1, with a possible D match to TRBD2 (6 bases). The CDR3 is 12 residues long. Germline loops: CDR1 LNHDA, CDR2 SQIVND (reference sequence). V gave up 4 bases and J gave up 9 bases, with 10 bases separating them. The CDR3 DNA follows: TGTGCCAGTAGTACTCAGGGAGGTGAGCAGTTCTTC. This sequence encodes CASSTQGGEQFF.

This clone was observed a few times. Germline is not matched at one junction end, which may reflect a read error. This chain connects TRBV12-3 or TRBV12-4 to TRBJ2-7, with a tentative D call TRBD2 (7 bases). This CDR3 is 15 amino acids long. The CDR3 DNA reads TGTGCCAGCAGCCAAGGGGGGGGAAGCTCCTACGATCAGTACTTC. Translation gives CASSQGGGSSYDQYF.